This passage covers 15 T cell receptor beta chains from one sample sequenced in a study of blood T cell repertoires in COVID-19. This table comes from immunoSEQ multiplex PCR, and its TCRdb copy is limited to in-frame clones, with some not included. The sample has about 240,000 clones; about 81% are singletons. The sample consisted of peripheral blood. These receptors were taken from an elderly woman with COVID-19, enrolled during active disease.

The CDR3 nucleotides are TGTGCCAGCAGTTACGCTGGGACTAGCGGGAGGGCCCGCGATGAGCAGTTCTTC. It is translated as CASSYAGTSGRARDEQFF. V and J are TRBV6-2 or TRBV6-3 and TRBJ2-1; 16 bases line up with TRBD2. The junction had 9 bases not matched to a gene; V was cut back by 2 bases and J by 8 bases. CDR1 MNHEY and CDR2 SVGEGT come from the germline V gene. The CDR3 spans 18 residues.

This chain joins TRBV6-5 and TRBJ1-2; maybe TRBD1 (5 bases). Per the germline V gene, CDR1 is MNHEY and CDR2 is SVGAGI. There are 13 residues in the CDR3. The V end lost 8 bases, the J end lost 4 bases, and 14 bases lay between the germline ends. The DNA for the CDR3 is TGTGCCAGCGGGGCAGGTTTCCTCTATGGCTACACCTTC. Its protein product is CASGAGFLYGYTF.

The chain uses TRBV6-1 and TRBJ1-2; no firm D call. This CDR3 spans 11 amino acids. V was shortened by 3 bases and J by 4 bases, with 3 bases between the two germline ends. From germline, CDR1 is MNHNS and CDR2 SASEGT. As DNA, the CDR3 is TGTGCCAGCAGTGACAGCTATGGCTACACCTTC. This encodes CASSDSYGYTF.

This clone has just a few counts. The chain joins TRBV5-5 to TRBJ1-1; TRBD1 aligns across 7 bases. The V gene end was trimmed by 0 bases and the J gene end by 5 bases; junction bases not matched to a gene: 4. Germline V gene sequence: CDR1 SGHKS, CDR2 YYEKEE (reference sequence). The CDR3 is made up of 14 amino acids. The DNA for the CDR3 is TGTGCCAGCAGCTTGGGGACAGGCTTGACTGAAGCTTTCTTT. Translated: CASSLGTGLTEAFF.

The CDR3 is CAWSVSGGQETQYF. As DNA, the CDR3 is TGTGCCTGGAGTGTTTCTGGAGGGCAAGAGACCCAGTACTTC. This chain joins TRBV30 and TRBJ2-5; D might be TRBD2 (6 bases). V was clipped by 0 bases and J by 2 bases, with 10 bases between them. Germline V gene sequence: CDR1 GTSNPN, CDR2 SVGIG (reference sequence). The CDR3 loop spans 14 amino acids.

The CDR3 reads CASSPQGAGRAVQAGYTF. Here the CDR3 DNA reads TGTGCCAGCAGTCCTCAAGGTGCGGGACGCGCGGTACAGGCCGGCTACACCTTC. The J gene is TRBJ1-2, the V gene TRBV6-6, with a tentative D call TRBD1 (5 bases). V lost 5 bases to trimming and J lost 8 bases, with 30 bases between them. This CDR3 has 18 residues. Germline assignment: CDR1 MNHNY and CDR2 SVGAGI (reference sequence).

The rearrangement uses TRBV6-5 and TRBJ1-5; D is possibly TRBD1 (6 bases). CDR3 size: 13 residues. The V gene's germline CDR1 is MNHEY and CDR2 SVGAGI. V dropped 7 bases and J dropped 0 bases, with 7 bases sitting between them. CDR3 sequence: CASKGDSNQPQHF. The CDR3 nucleotides read TGTGCCAGCAAGGGGGATAGCAATCAGCCCCAGCATTTT.

CDR3 protein: CASSPRDNEQFF. The CDR3 coding sequence is TGTGCCAGCAGCCCTCGGGACAATGAGCAGTTCTTC. The rearrangement joins TRBV7-2 to TRBJ2-1, with no clear D. Germline CDR1 reads SGHTA; CDR2 reads FQGNSA. Trimming left V 5 bases short and J 5 bases short, with 7 bases between. The CDR3 contains 12 residues.

The rearrangement links TRBV2 to TRBJ1-2, with 10 bases that match TRBD1. CDR3 length equals 16 residues. Germline CDR1 reads SNHLY; CDR2 reads FYNNEI. The junction had 8 bases not matched to a gene; V was cut back by 1 base and J by 6 bases. In nucleotides, the CDR3 is TGTGCCAGCAGTGAAGTAGCGACAGGGGGCGTGGATGGCTACACCTTC. It specifies CASSEVATGGVDGYTF.

This chain uses TRBV27 with TRBJ2-3; no clear D. Trimming shortened V by 5 bases and J by 1 base, and 16 bases separated the two germline ends. Germline assignment: CDR1 MNHEY and CDR2 SMNVEV (reference sequence). The CDR3 consists of 16 residues. CDR3 bases: TGTGCCAGCAGTGTCGACTCCCGAATCCGCACAGATACGCAGTATTTT. Its translation is CASSVDSRIRTDTQYF.

This sequence joins TRBV28 and TRBJ2-1; 9 bases are a match to TRBD2. The CDR3 has 17 amino acids. V trimming: 4 bases; J trimming: 7 bases; junction bases outside the gene matches: 14. The germline V gene has CDR1 MDHEN and CDR2 SYDVKM. The CDR3 DNA reads TGTGCCAGCAGTTCACCGGGACTAGCAGATACTAAAAATGAGCAGTTCTTC. Its translation is CASSSPGLADTKNEQFF.

The chain combines TRBV7-2 with TRBJ1-5; 7 positions match TRBD1. The CDR3 length is 14 residues. Germline CDR1 reads SGHTA; CDR2 reads FQGNSA. V lost 5 bases and J lost 4; bases outside the gene matches: 5. The CDR3 DNA reads as TGTGCCAGCAGCATGGGACAGCGGAATCAGCCCCAGCATTTT. Translated, it gives CASSMGQRNQPQHF.

This clone showed up just a few times. The V call is TRBV19, the J call TRBJ1-2, with 10 positions matching TRBD1. There are 16 residues in the CDR3. V gave up 0 bases and J gave up 6 bases; unmatched junction bases: 7. Germline CDR1 LNHDA, CDR2 SQIVND (reference sequence). CDR3 protein: CASSIDVRDRGNGYTF. CDR3 bases: TGTGCCAGTAGTATAGATGTTCGGGACAGGGGTAATGGCTACACCTTC.

The chain couples TRBV20-1 to TRBJ1-2; D might be TRBD1 (5 bases). The length of the CDR3 is 11 residues. Germline CDR1 DFQATT, CDR2 SNEGSKA (reference sequence). The CDR3 bases are TGCAGAGGAAGGACAAACTATGGCTACACCTTC. It specifies CRGRTNYGYTF.

The J gene is TRBJ2-5, the V gene TRBV20-1, with D maybe TRBD2 (5 bases). This CDR3 contains 11 residues. Looked up from germline, CDR1 is DFQATT and CDR2 is SNEGSKA (reference sequence). Between the trimmed V and J ends, which lost 4 bases and 5 bases, there was a span of 8 bases. CDR3 DNA sequence: TGCAGTGCTAAGGCGGGCGAGACCCAGTACTTC. Its protein is CSAKAGETQYF.